These 21 T cell receptor beta chains share one sample of origin, sequenced in a study of cytomegalovirus exposure and HLA in healthy donors. The PCR used 60 Vbeta and 13 Jbeta primers. Assay used: immunoSEQ multiplex PCR; TCRdb lists only in-frame clones, some missing. Among over 65,000 clones listed, around 82% were seen once. The sequencing input was PBMCs. Source of these receptors: a man in his forties or fifties in good health and CMV-seronegative.

The chain carries TRBV30 and TRBJ1-5; 7 bases fit TRBD1. There are 14 residues in the CDR3. The ends lost 5 bases at V and 6 bases at J; junction bases unmatched: 10. CDR1 and CDR2 (germline): GTSNPN, SVGIG (reference sequence). CDR3 region: CAWPYRGGTQPQHF. The CDR3 DNA reads as TGTGCCTGGCCGTACAGGGGCGGCACTCAGCCCCAGCATTTT.

This chain uses TRBV7-2 with TRBJ1-2; possible D gene TRBD1, 5 bases. V was clipped by 2 bases and J by 4 bases, with 26 bases between them. The CDR3 consists of 19 residues. Germline CDR1 SGHTA, CDR2 FQGNSA. In nucleotides, the CDR3 is TGTGCCAGCAGCTTAAAAGACGGGACTACGGGACTTCGGAGCTATGGCTACACCTTC. Translating gives CASSLKDGTTGLRSYGYTF.

This clone was picked up a small number of times. The chain combines TRBV5-6 with TRBJ2-7; TRBD1 might be the D (6 bases). The CDR3 has 13 amino acids. CDR1 is SGHDT, CDR2 YYEEEE, per germline. Trimming stripped 2 bases from V and 7 bases from J, with 13 bases between. Written as DNA, the CDR3 is TGTGCCAGCAGCTTTGTGGGGGCAGGGGAGCAGTACTTC. This codes for CASSFVGAGEQYF.

This chain joins TRBV4-2 and TRBJ2-2, with 12 bases matching TRBD2. Trimming took 0 bases from V and 5 from J; bases not matched to a gene: 7. Germline CDR1 reads LGHNA; CDR2 reads YNFKEQ. This CDR3 region has 18 residues. In DNA, the CDR3 is TGTGCCAGCAGCCAAGAACCTAGCGGGGGGGGAGGGACCGGGGAGCTGTTTTTT. This codes for CASSQEPSGGGGTGELFF.

V gene TRBV19 combines with J gene TRBJ2-3, with 7 positions matching TRBD2. Germline assignment: CDR1 LNHDA and CDR2 SQIVND (reference sequence). The CDR3 has 14 residues. The V and J ends lost 6 bases and 2 bases, in that order; junction bases with no gene match: 5. CDR3 sequence reads: CASRTGTNTDTQYF. As DNA, the CDR3 is TGTGCCAGTAGGACCGGGACTAACACAGATACGCAGTATTTT.

The V and J genes are TRBV6-5 and TRBJ1-5; the D gene is possibly TRBD1 (6 bases). Germline CDR1 and CDR2: MNHEY and SVGAGI. The CDR3 extends over 15 amino acids. V shed 10 bases and J shed 1 base, with 17 bases lying between them. In DNA form, the CDR3 reads TGTGCCACCCTCCGGGGGAGGGGGAGCAATCAGCCCCAGCATTTT. Translated: CATLRGRGSNQPQHF.

The chain links TRBV5-5 to TRBJ2-1; D gene unclear. The germline V and J ends were trimmed by 0 bases and 1 base, with 8 bases remaining between them. CDR3 length equals 15 residues. Germline lookup yields CDR1 SGHKS and CDR2 YYEKEE (reference sequence). The CDR3 nucleotides read TGTGCCAGCAGCTTGGAAGTCGGTTCCTACAATGAGCAGTTCTTC. It codes for CASSLEVGSYNEQFF.

This clone has just a few counts. The V and J genes are TRBV15 and TRBJ1-2; TRBD1 matches at 7 bases. V trimming: 1 base; J trimming: 6 bases; junction bases outside the gene matches: 8. CDR3 length: 15 residues. Germline CDR1 and CDR2: LNHNV and YYDKDF (reference sequence). This chain's CDR3 is CATSRVRQGMDGYTF. The CDR3 nucleotides are TGTGCCACCAGCAGAGTGAGACAGGGTATGGATGGCTACACCTTC. Together with reference TRBV15 and TRBJ1-2, the CDR3 gives the full variable domain: DAMVIQNPRYQVTQFGKPVTLSCSQTLNHNVMYWYQQKSSQAPKLLFHYYDKDFNNEADTPDNFQSRRPNTSFCFLDIRSPGLGDTAMYLCATSRVRQGMDGYTFGSGTRLTVV.

The chain uses TRBV4-1 and TRBJ2-1, with TRBD2 identical over 11 bases. V dropped 2 bases and J dropped 2; count of bases not matched to a gene: 11. This CDR3 spans 19 amino acids. Germline V gene data show CDR1 as MGHRA and CDR2 as YSYEKL. CDR3 nucleotide sequence: TGCGCCAGCAGCCAACTAGCGGGGGGCCCCCCGACTGCCTACAATGAGCAGTTCTTC. Amino acid sequence: CASSQLAGGPPTAYNEQFF.

This clone occurred once. A read error may produce the germline difference seen at one junction end. The V gene is TRBV27, the J gene TRBJ1-4; D is ambiguous. Germline V gene sequence: CDR1 MNHEY, CDR2 SMNVEV (reference sequence). CDR3 length: 15 residues. The CDR3 DNA follows: TGTGCCGGCAGTTTATTTCCGGTTCCGAATGAAAAACTGTTTTTT. Amino acid sequence: CAGSLFPVPNEKLFF.

V and J are TRBV25-1 and TRBJ1-2; no clear D gene. The CDR3 loop spans 13 amino acids. The germline V gene has CDR1 MGHDK and CDR2 SYGVNS. V was trimmed by 6 bases and J by 3 bases, leaving 11 bases between them. The CDR3 loop is CASSRGRYYGYTF. DNA for the CDR3: TGTGCCAGCAGCCGTGGGCGCTACTATGGCTACACCTTC.

The rearrangement uses TRBV13 and TRBJ1-2; 7 bases fit TRBD1. This CDR3 region has 15 residues. In germline, CDR1 is PRHDT, CDR2 FYEKMQ (reference sequence). The J segment lost 5 bases and the V segment lost 0 bases, leaving 6 bases of the junction unmatched. DNA of the CDR3: TGTGCCAGCAGCTTAGGAGGCCAGGGGGTTTATGGCTACACCTTC. Protein product: CASSLGGQGVYGYTF.

The chain is built from TRBV5-1 and TRBJ2-1; D possibly corresponds to TRBD1 (6 bases). Per germline, CDR1 SGHRS and CDR2 YFSETQ. V was shortened by 0 bases and J by 4 bases, with 8 bases between the two germline ends. The CDR3 length is 14 residues. The CDR3 bases are TGCGCCAGCAGCTTGGAGGACAGTTACAATGAGCAGTTCTTC. It translates to CASSLEDSYNEQFF.

V and J are TRBV4-3 and TRBJ1-1; the D gene is possibly TRBD1 (6 bases). V was trimmed by 5 bases and J by 3 bases, leaving 10 bases between them. The CDR3 totals 13 residues. CDR1 is LGHNA and CDR2 is YSLEER in the germline V gene. Here the CDR3 DNA reads TGCGCCAGCAGCAGACAGGCTCACACTGAAGCTTTCTTT. Its translation: CASSRQAHTEAFF.

The chain employs TRBV18 and TRBJ2-3, with D possibly being TRBD1 (5 bases). CDR3 length equals 13 residues. Trimming shortened V by 4 bases and J by 2 bases, and 7 bases separated the two germline ends. The germline V gene has CDR1 KGHSH and CDR2 LQKENI. The CDR3 reads CASSQGVTDTQYF. The CDR3 DNA reads TGTGCCAGCTCACAAGGGGTCACAGATACGCAGTATTTT.

The chain uses TRBV9 and TRBJ1-3, with 7 nucleotides matching TRBD1. J lost 3 bases, V lost 1 base, and 4 bases had no gene match. The CDR3 is made up of 15 amino acids. Germline V gene sequence: CDR1 SGDLS, CDR2 YYNGEE. CDR3 loop: CASSVSTGSGNTIYF. The CDR3 region has the DNA TGTGCCAGCAGCGTATCGACAGGGAGTGGAAACACCATATATTTT.

The chain carries TRBV28 and TRBJ2-3; 12 nucleotides align to TRBD1. This CDR3 is 16 amino acids long. CDR1 is MDHEN and CDR2 is SYDVKM in the germline V gene. With V trimmed by 7 bases and J by 6 bases, 11 bases remained unmatched. As DNA, the CDR3 is TGTGCCAGCACCAACACCGGGACAGGGGGCCGGGATACGCAGTATTTT. This translates into CASTNTGTGGRDTQYF.

This clone was observed a single time. The J gene is TRBJ1-6, the V gene TRBV30; a possible D gene is TRBD1 (5 bases). This CDR3 contains 11 residues. Germline V gene lookup returns CDR1 GTSNPN and CDR2 SVGIG (reference sequence). The CDR3: CAAKTDSPLHF. The CDR3 DNA sequence: TGTGCAGCTAAGACAGATTCACCCCTCCACTTT.

This clone was seen a few times. V and J are TRBV5-1 and TRBJ2-7; possible D gene TRBD1, 6 bases. V was pared by 5 bases and J by 3 bases, with 18 bases between. CDR3 size: 15 residues. Germline-derived CDR1 and CDR2 are SGHRS and YFSETQ. CDR3 amino acids: CASSRETTGIYEQYF. CDR3 in DNA: TGCGCCAGCAGTCGGGAAACGACAGGAATCTACGAGCAGTACTTC.

This clone has just a few counts. This chain joins TRBV6-6 and TRBJ2-1; TRBD1 agrees at 8 bases. V shed 6 bases and J 4 bases; nucleotides not matched to a gene: 8. This CDR3 is 15 amino acids long. Germline V gives CDR1 MNHNY, CDR2 SVGAGI (reference sequence). The DNA for the CDR3 is TGTGCCAGCAGCCCCCAGGGGGCCGGGTACAATGAGCAGTTCTTC. Protein product: CASSPQGAGYNEQFF.

The chain combines TRBV7-8 with TRBJ1-2; D not resolved. This CDR3 is built from 13 residues. Looked up from germline, CDR1 is SGHVS and CDR2 is FQNEAQ. V was trimmed by 5 bases and J by 4 bases, leaving 11 bases between them. DNA for the CDR3: TGTGCCAGCAGCCTCGGCGGCCGCTATGGCTACACCTTC. Its translation: CASSLGGRYGYTF.